This T cell receptor (beta chain) was found in a study of T cells expressing NK-cell markers. General study results and limits: The CD3+CD56-NKG2C+ fraction of a handful of donors was likewise dominated by these clonotypes.

UMIs were included in TCR beta cDNA generated by 5'RACE template switching. One entry per CDR3 protein, without DNA, is what TCRdb gives after re-calling the 5' RACE reads. This sample's table reports more than 400,000 distinct CDR3 sequences. Germline-derived CDR1 and CDR2 are SQVTM and ANQGSEA. The CDR3 is made up of 16 amino acids. For this clonotype: Its antigen is not known.

Sequencing input: blood T cells: a sorted CD56 or NKG2C T cell subset, CD4+ or CD8+ T cells, or bulk PBMC T cells (not recorded which). The sequence was obtained from a woman aged 18 to 75 in good health. The chain combines TRBV29-1 with TRBJ2-1; absent DNA, TCRdb's TRBD2 call cannot be checked. CDR3 protein: CSVPTLGREAYNEQFF.